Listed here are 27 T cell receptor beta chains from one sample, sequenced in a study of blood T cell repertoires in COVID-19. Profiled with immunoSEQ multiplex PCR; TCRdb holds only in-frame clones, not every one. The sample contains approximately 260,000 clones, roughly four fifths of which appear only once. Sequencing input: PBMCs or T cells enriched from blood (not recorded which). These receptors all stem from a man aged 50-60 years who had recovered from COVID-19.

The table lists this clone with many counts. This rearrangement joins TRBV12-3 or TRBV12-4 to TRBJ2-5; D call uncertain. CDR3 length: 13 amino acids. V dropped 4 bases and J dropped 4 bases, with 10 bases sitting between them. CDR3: CASSWQAAETQYF. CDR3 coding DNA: TGTGCCAGCAGTTGGCAGGCCGCAGAGACCCAGTACTTC.

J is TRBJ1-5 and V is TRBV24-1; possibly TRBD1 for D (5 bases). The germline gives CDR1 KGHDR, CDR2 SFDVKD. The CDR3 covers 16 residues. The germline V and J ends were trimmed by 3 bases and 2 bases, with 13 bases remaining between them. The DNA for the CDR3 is TGTGCCACCAGTGATCCCGGGGGGGACGGCAATCAGCCCCAGCATTTT. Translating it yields CATSDPGGDGNQPQHF.

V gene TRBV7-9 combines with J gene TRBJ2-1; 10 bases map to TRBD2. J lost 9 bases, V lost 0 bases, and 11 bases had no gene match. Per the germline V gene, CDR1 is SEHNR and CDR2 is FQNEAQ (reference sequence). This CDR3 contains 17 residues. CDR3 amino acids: CASSLAGRLAGSGEQFF. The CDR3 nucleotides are TGTGCCAGCAGCTTAGCAGGTCGACTAGCGGGTTCTGGTGAGCAGTTCTTC. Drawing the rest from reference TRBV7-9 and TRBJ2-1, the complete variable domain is DTGVSQNPRHKITKRGQNVTFRCDPISEHNRLYWYRQTLGQGPEFLTYFQNEAQLEKSRLLSDRFSAERPKGSFSTLEIQRTEQGDSAMYLCASSLAGRLAGSGEQFFGPGTRLTVL.

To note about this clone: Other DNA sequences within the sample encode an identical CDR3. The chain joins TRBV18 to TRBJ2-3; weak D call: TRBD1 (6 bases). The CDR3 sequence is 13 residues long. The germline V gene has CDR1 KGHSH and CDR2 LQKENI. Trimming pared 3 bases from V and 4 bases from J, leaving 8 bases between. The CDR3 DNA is TGTGCCAGCTCACCCCCAGGGGCAGATACGCAGTATTTT. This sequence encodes CASSPPGADTQYF.

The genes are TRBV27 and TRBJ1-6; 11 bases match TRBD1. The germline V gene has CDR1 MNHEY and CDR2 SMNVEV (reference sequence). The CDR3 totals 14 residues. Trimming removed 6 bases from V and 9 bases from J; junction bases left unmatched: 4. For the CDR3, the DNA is TGTGCCAGCAGCGAGGACAGGGGGCGTTCACCCCTCCACTTT. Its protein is CASSEDRGRSPLHF.

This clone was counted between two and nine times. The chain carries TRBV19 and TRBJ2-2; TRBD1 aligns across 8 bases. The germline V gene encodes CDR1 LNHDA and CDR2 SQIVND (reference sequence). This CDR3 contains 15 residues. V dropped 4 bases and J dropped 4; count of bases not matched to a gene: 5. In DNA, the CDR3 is TGTGCCAGTAGTACCCGGACAGGGTTCACCGGGGAGCTGTTTTTT. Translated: CASSTRTGFTGELFF.

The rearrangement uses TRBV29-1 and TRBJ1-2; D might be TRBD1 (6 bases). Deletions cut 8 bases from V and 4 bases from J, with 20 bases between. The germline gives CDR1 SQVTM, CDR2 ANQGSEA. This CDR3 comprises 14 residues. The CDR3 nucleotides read TGCAGCCCTCGGACTTACAGGGCTGTCTATGGCTACACCTTC. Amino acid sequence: CSPRTYRAVYGYTF.

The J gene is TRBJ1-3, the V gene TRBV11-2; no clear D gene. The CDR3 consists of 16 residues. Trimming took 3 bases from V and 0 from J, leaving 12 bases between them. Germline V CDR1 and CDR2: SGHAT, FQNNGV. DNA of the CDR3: TGTGCCAGCAGCTTGGGTCCGGGTCCCTCTGGAAACACCATATATTTT. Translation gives CASSLGPGPSGNTIYF.

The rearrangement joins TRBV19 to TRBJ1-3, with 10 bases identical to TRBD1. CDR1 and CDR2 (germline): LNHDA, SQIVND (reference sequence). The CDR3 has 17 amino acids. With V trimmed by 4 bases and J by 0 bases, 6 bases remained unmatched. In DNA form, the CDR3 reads TGTGCCAGTAGTAGCCTCGGGACAGGGGCCTCTGGAAACACCATATATTTT. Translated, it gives CASSSLGTGASGNTIYF. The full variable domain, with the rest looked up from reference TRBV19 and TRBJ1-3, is DGGITQSPKYLFRKEGQNVTLSCEQNLNHDAMYWYRQDPGQGLRLIYYSQIVNDFQKGDIAEGYSVSREKKESFPLTVTSAQKNPTAFYLCASSSLGTGASGNTIYFGEGSWLTVV.

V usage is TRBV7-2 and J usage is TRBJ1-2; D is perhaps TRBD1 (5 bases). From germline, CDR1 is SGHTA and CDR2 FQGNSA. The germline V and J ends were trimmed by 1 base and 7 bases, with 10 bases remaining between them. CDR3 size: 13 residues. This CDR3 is CASSLERDSGYTF. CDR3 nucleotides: TGTGCCAGCAGCTTAGAGAGGGACTCTGGCTACACCTTC.

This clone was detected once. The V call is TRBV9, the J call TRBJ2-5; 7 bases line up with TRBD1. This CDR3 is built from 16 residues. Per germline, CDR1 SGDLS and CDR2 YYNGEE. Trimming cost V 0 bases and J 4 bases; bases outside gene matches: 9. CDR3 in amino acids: CASSVALGTVRETQYF. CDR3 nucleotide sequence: TGTGCCAGCAGCGTAGCGCTGGGGACAGTCCGAGAGACCCAGTACTTC. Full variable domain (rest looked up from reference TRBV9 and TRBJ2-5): DSGVTQTPKHLITATGQRVTLRCSPRSGDLSVYWYQQSLDQGLQFLIQYYNGEERAKGNILERFSAQQFPDLHSELNLSSLELGDSALYFCASSVALGTVRETQYFGPGTRLLVL.

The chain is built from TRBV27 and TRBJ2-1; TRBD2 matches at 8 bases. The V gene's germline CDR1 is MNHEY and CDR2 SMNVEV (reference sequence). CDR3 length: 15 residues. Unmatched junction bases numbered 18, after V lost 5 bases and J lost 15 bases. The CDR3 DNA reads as TGTGCCAGCAGTACCGGACTAGCCGCTCAGAAGAGTCCGTTCTTC. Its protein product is CASSTGLAAQKSPFF.

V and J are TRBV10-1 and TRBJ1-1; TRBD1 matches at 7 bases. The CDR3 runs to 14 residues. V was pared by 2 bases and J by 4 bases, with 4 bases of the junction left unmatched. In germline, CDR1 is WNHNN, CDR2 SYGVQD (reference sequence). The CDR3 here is CASSENRGPTEAFF. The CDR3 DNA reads TGCGCCAGCAGTGAGAACAGGGGTCCCACTGAAGCTTTCTTT.

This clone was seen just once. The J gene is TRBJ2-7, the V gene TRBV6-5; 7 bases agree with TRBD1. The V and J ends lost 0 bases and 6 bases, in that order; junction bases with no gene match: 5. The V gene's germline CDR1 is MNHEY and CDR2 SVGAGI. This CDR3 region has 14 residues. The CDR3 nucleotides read TGTGCCAGCAGTTACTCGCCGACAGGGCCCGAGCAGTACTTC. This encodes CASSYSPTGPEQYF.

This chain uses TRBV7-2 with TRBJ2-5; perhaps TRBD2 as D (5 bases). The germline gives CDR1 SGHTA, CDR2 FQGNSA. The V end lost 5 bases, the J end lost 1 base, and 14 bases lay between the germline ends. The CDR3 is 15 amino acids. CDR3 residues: CASSGRRGPQETQYF. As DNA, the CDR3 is TGTGCCAGCAGCGGTAGGAGAGGGCCCCAAGAGACCCAGTACTTC.

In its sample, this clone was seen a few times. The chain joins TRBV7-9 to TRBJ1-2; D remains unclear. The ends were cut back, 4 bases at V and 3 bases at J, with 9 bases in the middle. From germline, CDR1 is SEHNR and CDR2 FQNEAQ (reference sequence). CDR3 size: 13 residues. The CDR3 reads CASSYARDYGYTF. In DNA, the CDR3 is TGTGCCAGCAGCTATGCGAGGGACTATGGCTACACCTTC.

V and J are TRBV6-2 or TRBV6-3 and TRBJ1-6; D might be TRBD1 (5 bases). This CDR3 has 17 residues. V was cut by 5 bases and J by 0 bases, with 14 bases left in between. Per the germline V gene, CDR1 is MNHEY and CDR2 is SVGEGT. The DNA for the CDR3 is TGTGCCAGCAGTACTACAGGTTCCTACTCCTATAATTCACCCCTCCACTTT. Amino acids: CASSTTGSYSYNSPLHF.

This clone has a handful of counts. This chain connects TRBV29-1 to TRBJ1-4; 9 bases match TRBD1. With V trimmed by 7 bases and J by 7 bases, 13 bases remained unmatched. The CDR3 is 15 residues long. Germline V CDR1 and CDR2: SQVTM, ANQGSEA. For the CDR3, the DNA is TGCAGCGCCACGGAGTGGACAGGGGCTGGTGAAAAACTGTTTTTT. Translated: CSATEWTGAGEKLFF. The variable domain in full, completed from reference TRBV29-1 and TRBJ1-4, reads SAVISQKPSRDICQRGTSLTIQCQVDSQVTMMFWYRQQPGQSLTLIATANQGSEATYESGFVIDKFPISRPNLTFSTLTVSNMSPEDSSIYLCSATEWTGAGEKLFFGSGTQLSVL.

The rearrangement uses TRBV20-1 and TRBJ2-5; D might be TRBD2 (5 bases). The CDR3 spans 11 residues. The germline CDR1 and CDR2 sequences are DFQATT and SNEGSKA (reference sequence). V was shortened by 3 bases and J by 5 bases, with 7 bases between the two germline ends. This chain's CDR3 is CSASLAETQYF. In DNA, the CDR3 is TGCAGTGCTAGCTTAGCGGAGACCCAGTACTTC.

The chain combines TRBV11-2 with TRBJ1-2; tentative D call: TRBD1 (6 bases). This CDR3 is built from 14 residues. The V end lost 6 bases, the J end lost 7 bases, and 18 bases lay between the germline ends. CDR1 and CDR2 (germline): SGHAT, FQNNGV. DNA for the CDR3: TGTGCCAGCAGATCCTCGGGACAAGGTCGTGGCTACACCTTC. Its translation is CASRSSGQGRGYTF.

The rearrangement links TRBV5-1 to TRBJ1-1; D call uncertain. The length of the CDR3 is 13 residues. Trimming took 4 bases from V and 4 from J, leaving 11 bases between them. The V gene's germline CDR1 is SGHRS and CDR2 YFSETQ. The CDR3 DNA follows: TGCGCCAGCAGCCGAGGGTGGGGCACTGAAGCTTTCTTT. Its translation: CASSRGWGTEAFF.

CDR3 region: CASSLTGSGNGYTF. DNA for the CDR3: TGTGCCAGCAGCTTAACTGGTTCCGGGAATGGCTACACCTTC. V is TRBV11-3 and J is TRBJ1-2; D unresolved. The CDR3 contains 14 residues. Trimming took off 2 bases at V and 6 bases at J, with 13 bases between the two ends. The germline V gene encodes CDR1 SGHNT and CDR2 YENEEA.

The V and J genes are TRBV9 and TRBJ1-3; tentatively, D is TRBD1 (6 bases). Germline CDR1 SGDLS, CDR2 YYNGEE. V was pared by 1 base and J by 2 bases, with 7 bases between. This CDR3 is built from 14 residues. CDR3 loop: CASSVKGAGNTIYF. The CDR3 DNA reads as TGTGCCAGCAGCGTAAAGGGGGCTGGAAACACCATATATTTT.

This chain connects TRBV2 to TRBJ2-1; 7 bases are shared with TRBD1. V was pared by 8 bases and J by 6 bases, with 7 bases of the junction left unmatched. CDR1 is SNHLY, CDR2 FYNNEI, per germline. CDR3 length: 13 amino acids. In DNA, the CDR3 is TGTGCCAGCCGACAGGGTACGGGCAATGAGCAGTTCTTC. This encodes CASRQGTGNEQFF.

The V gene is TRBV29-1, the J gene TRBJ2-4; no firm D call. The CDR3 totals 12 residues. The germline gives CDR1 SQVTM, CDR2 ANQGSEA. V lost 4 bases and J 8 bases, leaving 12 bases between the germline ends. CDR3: CSVANNRDIQYF. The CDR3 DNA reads TGCAGCGTTGCTAATAACCGGGACATTCAGTACTTC.

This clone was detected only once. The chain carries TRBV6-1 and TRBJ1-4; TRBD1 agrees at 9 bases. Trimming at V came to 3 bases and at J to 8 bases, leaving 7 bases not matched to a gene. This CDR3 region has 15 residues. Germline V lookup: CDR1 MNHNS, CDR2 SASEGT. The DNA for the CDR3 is TGTGCCAGCAGTGACGGGGGGACAGGGTGGGAAAAACTGTTTTTT. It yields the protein CASSDGGTGWEKLFF.

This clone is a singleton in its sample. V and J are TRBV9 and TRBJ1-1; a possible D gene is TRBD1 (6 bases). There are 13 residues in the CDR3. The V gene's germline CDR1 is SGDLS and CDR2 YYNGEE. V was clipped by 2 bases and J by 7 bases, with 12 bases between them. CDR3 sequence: CASSVRADSEAFF. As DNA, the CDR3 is TGTGCCAGCAGCGTGAGAGCGGACAGTGAAGCTTTCTTT. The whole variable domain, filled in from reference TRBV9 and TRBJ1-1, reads DSGVTQTPKHLITATGQRVTLRCSPRSGDLSVYWYQQSLDQGLQFLIQYYNGEERAKGNILERFSAQQFPDLHSELNLSSLELGDSALYFCASSVRADSEAFFGQGTRLTVV.